What follows are 26 T cell receptor beta chains derived from one specimen sequenced in a study of sequential checkpoint blockade in melanoma. Stated treatment: randomized to nivolumab then ipilimumab (arm A) or the reverse (arm B). Generated by immunoSEQ multiplex PCR, the TCRdb table keeps only in-frame clones and is missing some. The repertoire holds 25,000 to 30,000 clones, with approximately 86% as singletons. This specimen was CD8+ T cells sorted from blood (inferred from file names), taken from a patient given nivolumab and ipilimumab in sequence. The receptors stem from a human donor with melanoma.

This sequence joins TRBV6-1 and TRBJ2-1, with 7 bases matching TRBD2. The CDR3 is 15 amino acids. CDR1 and CDR2 from the germline V gene are MNHNS and SASEGT. The ends lost 4 bases at V and 0 bases at J; junction bases unmatched: 3. This chain's CDR3 is CASSGTRGSYNEQFF. In DNA form, the CDR3 reads TGTGCCAGCAGTGGGACTAGAGGCTCCTACAATGAGCAGTTCTTC.

J is TRBJ2-7 and V is TRBV27, with D possibly matching TRBD1 (5 bases). The CDR3 consists of 11 residues. Germline V gene data show CDR1 as MNHEY and CDR2 as SMNVEV (reference sequence). Trimming shortened V by 9 bases and J by 6 bases, and 12 bases separated the two germline ends. The CDR3 loop is CASRTGAEQYF. The CDR3 DNA follows: TGTGCCAGTCGTACAGGCGCCGAGCAGTACTTC.

This rearrangement joins TRBV7-9 to TRBJ2-7, with 7 positions matching TRBD1. Germline V lookup: CDR1 SEHNR, CDR2 FQNEAQ (reference sequence). V lost 6 bases and J lost 6; bases outside the gene matches: 8. This CDR3 has 13 residues. CDR3 DNA sequence: TGTGCCAGCAGGGACGACAGGGCCCTCGAGCAGTACTTC. Protein sequence: CASRDDRALEQYF.

The gene calls are TRBV27 and TRBJ2-1, with TRBD2 matching 12 bases. CDR1 and CDR2 (germline): MNHEY, SMNVEV (reference sequence). J gave up 6 bases and V 4 bases, and 7 bases lay outside the gene matches. The CDR3 length is 16 residues. The CDR3 coding sequence is TGTGCCAGCAGTTCGCCTAGCGGGAGGGTGGGCAATGAGCAGTTCTTC. It encodes CASSSPSGRVGNEQFF.

The V and J genes are TRBV6-4 and TRBJ2-1, with D maybe TRBD2 (6 bases). Germline V gene lookup returns CDR1 MRHNA and CDR2 SNTAGT. CDR3 length: 15 amino acids. V shed 8 bases and J shed 8 bases, with 22 bases lying between them. CDR3 sequence (DNA): TGTGCCAGCCGCTCTCCGGGGGTAAGGTACTATGAGCAGTTCTTC. Translation gives CASRSPGVRYYEQFF.

This chain uses TRBV5-5 with TRBJ2-7, with TRBD1 as a possible D gene (5 bases). V was pared by 0 bases and J by 3 bases, with 13 bases between. Germline V gene data show CDR1 as SGHKS and CDR2 as YYEKEE (reference sequence). The CDR3 has 15 amino acids. CDR3 DNA: TGTGCCAGCAGCTTGGGTCCAGGGTACGGCTACGAGCAGTACTTC. It codes for CASSLGPGYGYEQYF.

This clone was picked up a small number of times. The gene calls are TRBV28 and TRBJ2-1, with a weak D call TRBD2 (6 bases). This CDR3 comprises 14 residues. Germline CDR1 MDHEN, CDR2 SYDVKM. Trimming cost V 6 bases and J 4 bases, with 13 bases left between them. The CDR3 sequence: CASRLADRYNEQFF. In DNA form, the CDR3 reads TGTGCCAGCAGATTAGCGGATAGGTACAATGAGCAGTTCTTC.

The chain is built from TRBV13 and TRBJ2-6; 15 bases are a match to TRBD2. Trimming removed 6 bases from V and 4 bases from J; junction bases left unmatched: 7. The CDR3 runs 18 residues. Germline CDR1 and CDR2: PRHDT and FYEKMQ (reference sequence). This CDR3 is CASSPGLAGGRGANVLTF. In DNA, the CDR3 is TGTGCCAGCAGTCCTGGACTAGCGGGGGGGAGGGGGGCCAACGTCCTGACTTTC.

This clone was counted once. The J gene is TRBJ2-7, the V gene TRBV27; 8 bases match TRBD1. The CDR3 totals 16 residues. Germline-derived CDR1 and CDR2 are MNHEY and SMNVEV (reference sequence). J gave up 2 bases and V 5 bases, and 11 bases lay outside the gene matches. The CDR3 spells CASSTDRGYLAYEQYF. The CDR3 region has the DNA TGTGCCAGCAGTACAGACAGGGGCTACCTTGCCTACGAGCAGTACTTC.

CDR3 in amino acids: CASSPKLATNEQFF. CDR3 nucleotide sequence: TGTGCCAGCAGCCCGAAACTAGCCACCAATGAGCAGTTCTTC. This chain links TRBV14 with TRBJ2-1, with a possible D match to TRBD2 (6 bases). Deletions cut 4 bases from V and 6 bases from J, with 13 bases between. The CDR3 loop spans 14 amino acids. The germline V gene encodes CDR1 SGHDN and CDR2 FVKESK.

Here the CDR3 DNA reads TGTGCCAGCAGCTTGAAATTAGCGGGGGGGCCAGTGGAGACCCAGTACTTC. This sequence encodes CASSLKLAGGPVETQYF. The V call is TRBV5-6, the J call TRBJ2-5; TRBD2 matches 11 bases. The CDR3 has 17 amino acids. After removal of 1 base from V and 5 bases from J, the junction contained 10 bases not matched to a gene. Germline CDR1 is SGHDT and CDR2 is YYEEEE.

V usage is TRBV7-9 and J usage is TRBJ2-3; D perhaps matches TRBD1 (6 bases). The V gene's germline CDR1 is SEHNR and CDR2 FQNEAQ (reference sequence). V was pared by 0 bases and J by 6 bases, with 10 bases between. The CDR3 contains 14 residues. CDR3 nucleotide sequence: TGTGCCAGCAGCTTAGCGACAGGAAAGGATACGCAGTATTTT. It translates to CASSLATGKDTQYF.

The chain couples TRBV7-2 to TRBJ2-2, with D possibly being TRBD1 (6 bases). The CDR3 contains 15 residues. Germline V gives CDR1 SGHTA, CDR2 FQGNSA. The V gene lost 6 bases and the J gene lost 0 bases, with 11 bases spanning the gap. The CDR3 loop is CASSSGTTNTGELFF. DNA for the CDR3: TGTGCCAGCAGTTCCGGGACAACGAACACCGGGGAGCTGTTTTTT.

The CDR3 sequence: CASSDQSGGGLETQYF. The DNA for the CDR3 is TGTGCCAGCAGCGACCAATCTGGCGGGGGGCTTGAGACCCAGTACTTC. The gene calls are TRBV5-8 and TRBJ2-5, with 8 bases that match TRBD2. In germline, CDR1 is SGHTS, CDR2 YDEGEE. The CDR3 consists of 16 residues. Losses at the gene ends were 4 bases for V and 5 bases for J; bases not matched to a gene: 13.

This chain joins TRBV4-3 and TRBJ2-3, with 10 bases fitting TRBD2. The CDR3 consists of 15 residues. Germline V lookup: CDR1 LGHNA, CDR2 YSLEER. Losses at the gene ends were 2 bases for V and 5 bases for J; bases not matched to a gene: 4. The CDR3 spells CASSQSGGVGDTQYF. CDR3 bases: TGCGCCAGCAGCCAAAGCGGGGGGGTTGGAGATACGCAGTATTTT.

The V and J genes are TRBV5-5 and TRBJ1-2; 7 bases agree with TRBD1. The CDR3 length is 13 residues. V trimming: 7 bases; J trimming: 0 bases; junction bases outside the gene matches: 3. Per the germline V gene, CDR1 is SGHKS and CDR2 is YYEKEE (reference sequence). The CDR3 loop reads CASQGDTNYGYTF. In DNA, the CDR3 is TGTGCCAGCCAGGGGGACACTAACTATGGCTACACCTTC.

In DNA form, the CDR3 reads TGTGCCAGCTCATCCTCCGGGACAGGGGGAGGTGAGCAGTTCTTC. Protein product: CASSSSGTGGGEQFF. The chain combines TRBV18 with TRBJ2-1; 11 bases are a match to TRBD1. Germline assignment: CDR1 KGHSH and CDR2 LQKENI. The CDR3 extends over 15 amino acids. V shed 5 bases, J shed 9 bases, and the junction held 9 bases outside the gene matches.

V gene TRBV7-3 combines with J gene TRBJ2-3; 9 nucleotides line up with TRBD2. Germline V gives CDR1 SGHTA, CDR2 FQGTGA. The trim removed 2 bases at V and 6 bases at J, leaving 6 bases unmatched. This CDR3 contains 15 residues. CDR3 in amino acids: CASSLYGGRADTQYF. CDR3 coding DNA: TGTGCCAGCAGCTTATACGGCGGGAGGGCCGATACGCAGTATTTT. Filled out from reference TRBV7-3 and TRBJ2-3, the complete variable domain reads GAGVSQTPSNKVTEKGKYVELRCDPISGHTALYWYRQSLGQGPEFLIYFQGTGAADDSGLPNDRFFAVRPEGSVSTLKIQRTERGDSAVYLCASSLYGGRADTQYFGPGTRLTVL.

The V and J genes are TRBV5-5 and TRBJ2-7; 9 bases are a match to TRBD1. The V and J ends lost 5 bases and 6 bases, in that order; junction bases with no gene match: 12. This CDR3 contains 15 residues. The germline V gene has CDR1 SGHKS and CDR2 YYEKEE (reference sequence). The CDR3 is CASRATGQGLSEQYF. The CDR3 coding sequence is TGTGCCAGCAGGGCCACGGGACAGGGTCTCTCCGAGCAGTACTTC.

This clone was detected a few times. This rearrangement joins TRBV11-3 to TRBJ2-2; 13 bases match TRBD2. V dropped 5 bases and J dropped 2; count of bases not matched to a gene: 8. This CDR3 is built from 18 residues. CDR1 is SGHNT, CDR2 YENEEA, per germline. CDR3 coding DNA: TGTGCCAGCAGCCAAAGGACTAGCGGGAGTCTAAACACCGGGGAGCTGTTTTTT. Its protein product is CASSQRTSGSLNTGELFF.

The CDR3 DNA follows: TGCGCCAGCAACCCCGGGGCAGGGGTATGGGATGAGCAGTTCTTC. It encodes CASNPGAGVWDEQFF. The chain has TRBV4-1 and TRBJ2-1; D perhaps matches TRBD1 (6 bases). Looked up from germline, CDR1 is MGHRA and CDR2 is YSYEKL. V gave up 7 bases and J gave up 8 bases, with 21 bases separating them. The CDR3 totals 15 residues.

This chain links TRBV25-1 with TRBJ2-7; no reliable D call. The V gene lost 2 bases and the J gene lost 5 bases, with 7 bases spanning the gap. The germline gives CDR1 MGHDK, CDR2 SYGVNS. The CDR3 totals 12 residues. The CDR3 reads CASSEITHEQYF. As DNA, the CDR3 is TGTGCCAGCAGTGAAATAACACACGAGCAGTACTTC.

The V and J genes are TRBV15 and TRBJ2-4, with TRBD1 matching 7 bases. The CDR3 has 18 amino acids. Germline values: CDR1 LNHNV, CDR2 YYDKDF (reference sequence). V was clipped by 5 bases and J by 2 bases; unmatched bases: 15. CDR3 sequence (DNA): TGTGCCACCAGCCTCGGTTTTACAGGGGACCGGACCAAAAACATTCAGTACTTC. Translating gives CATSLGFTGDRTKNIQYF.

The chain uses TRBV6-5 and TRBJ2-7; TRBD1 matches at 8 bases. The V and J ends lost 5 bases and 3 bases, in that order; junction bases with no gene match: 9. CDR1 and CDR2 from the germline V gene are MNHEY and SVGAGI. The CDR3 runs to 15 residues. This chain's CDR3 is CASSASSGQGYEQYF. The CDR3 nucleotides are TGTGCCAGCAGTGCCTCGTCAGGACAGGGCTACGAGCAGTACTTC.

This rearrangement joins TRBV4-3 to TRBJ2-2; D might be TRBD2 (7 bases). CDR1 and CDR2 (germline): LGHNA, YSLEER. With 0 bases removed from V and 5 bases from J, the gap between germline ends came to 13 bases. The CDR3 runs 16 residues. DNA for the CDR3: TGCGCCAGCAGCCAAGATTCGGGGGGCGCAACCGGGGAGCTGTTTTTT. Translated, it gives CASSQDSGGATGELFF.

The gene calls are TRBV10-1 and TRBJ2-7; D is perhaps TRBD1 (5 bases). The CDR3 runs 14 residues. Trimming took off 2 bases at V and 2 bases at J, with 10 bases between the two ends. Germline CDR1 reads WNHNN; CDR2 reads SYGVQD (reference sequence). The CDR3 nucleotides are TGCGCCAGCAGTGAGGACTCAGGGACCTACGAGCAGTACTTC. This translates into CASSEDSGTYEQYF.